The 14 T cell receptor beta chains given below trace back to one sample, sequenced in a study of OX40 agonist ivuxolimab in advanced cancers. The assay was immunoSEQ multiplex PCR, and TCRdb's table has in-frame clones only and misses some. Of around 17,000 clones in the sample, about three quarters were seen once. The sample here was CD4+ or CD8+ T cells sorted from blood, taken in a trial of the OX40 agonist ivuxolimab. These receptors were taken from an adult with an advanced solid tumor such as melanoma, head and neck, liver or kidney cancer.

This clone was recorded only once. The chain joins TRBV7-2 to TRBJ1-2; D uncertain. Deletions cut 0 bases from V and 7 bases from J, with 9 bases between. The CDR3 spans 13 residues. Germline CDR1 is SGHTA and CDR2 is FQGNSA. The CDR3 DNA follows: TGTGCCAGCAGCTTAGCCTCTACGGGTGGCTACACCTTC. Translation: CASSLASTGGYTF.

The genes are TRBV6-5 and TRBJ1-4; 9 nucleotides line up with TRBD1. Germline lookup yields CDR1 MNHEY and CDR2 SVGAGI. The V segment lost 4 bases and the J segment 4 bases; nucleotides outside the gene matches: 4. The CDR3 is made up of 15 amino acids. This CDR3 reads CASSWGQGLNEKLFF. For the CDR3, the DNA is TGTGCCAGCAGTTGGGGACAGGGCCTTAATGAAAAACTGTTTTTT.

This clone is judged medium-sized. The CDR3 spells CASSSQRGEKLFF. The DNA for the CDR3 is TGTGCCAGCAGCTCGCAACGGGGCGAAAAACTGTTTTTT. The chain is built from TRBV5-4 and TRBJ1-4; maybe TRBD1 (5 bases). This CDR3 has 13 amino acids. The V end was cut by 3 bases, the J end by 8 bases, with 11 bases between. CDR1 is SGHNT and CDR2 is YYREEE in the germline V gene (reference sequence). The full variable domain, completed using reference TRBV5-4 and TRBJ1-4, is ETGVTQSPTHLIKTRGQQVTLRCSSQSGHNTVSWYQQALGQGPQFIFQYYREEENGRGNFPPRFSGLQFPNYSSELNVNALELDDSALYLCASSSQRGEKLFFGSGTQLSVL.

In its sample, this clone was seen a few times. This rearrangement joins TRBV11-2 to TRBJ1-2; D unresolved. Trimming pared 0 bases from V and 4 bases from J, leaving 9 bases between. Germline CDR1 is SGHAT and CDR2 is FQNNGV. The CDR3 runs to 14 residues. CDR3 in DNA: TGTGCCAGCAGCTTAGATAGCGCCCGCTATGGCTACACCTTC. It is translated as CASSLDSARYGYTF. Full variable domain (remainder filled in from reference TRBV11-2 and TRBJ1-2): EAGVAQSPRYKIIEKRQSVAFWCNPISGHATLYWYQQILGQGPKLLIQFQNNGVVDDSQLPKDRFSAERLKGVDSTLKIQPAKLEDSAVYLCASSLDSARYGYTFGSGTRLTVV.

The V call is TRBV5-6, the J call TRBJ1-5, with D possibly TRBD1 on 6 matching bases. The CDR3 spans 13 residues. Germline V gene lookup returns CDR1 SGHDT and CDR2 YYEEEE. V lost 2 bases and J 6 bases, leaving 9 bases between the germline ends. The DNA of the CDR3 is TGTGCCAGCAGCTTAGGGGGGGGTCAGCCCCAGCATTTT. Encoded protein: CASSLGGGQPQHF.

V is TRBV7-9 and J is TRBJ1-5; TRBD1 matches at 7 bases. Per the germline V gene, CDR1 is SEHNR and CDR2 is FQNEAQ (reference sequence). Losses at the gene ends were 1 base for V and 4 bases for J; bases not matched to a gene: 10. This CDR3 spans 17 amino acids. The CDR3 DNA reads TGTGCCAGCAGCTTAGACGATCCGGGACAGTGGAATCAGCCCCAGCATTTT. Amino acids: CASSLDDPGQWNQPQHF.

In DNA, the CDR3 is TGTGCCAGCAGCCCCCCGGACAGGGAGAACACCGGGGAGCTGTTTTTT. Protein sequence: CASSPPDRENTGELFF. The chain is built from TRBV11-1 and TRBJ2-2; TRBD1 matches at 8 bases. The CDR3 runs to 16 residues. Per germline, CDR1 SGHAT and CDR2 FQDESV (reference sequence). Trimming cost V 5 bases and J 1 base; bases outside gene matches: 6. Full variable domain (remainder filled in from reference TRBV11-1 and TRBJ2-2): EAEVAQSPRYKITEKSQAVAFWCDPISGHATLYWYRQILGQGPELLVQFQDESVVDDSQLPKDRFSAERLKGVDSTLKIQPAELGDSAMYLCASSPPDRENTGELFFGEGSRLTVL.

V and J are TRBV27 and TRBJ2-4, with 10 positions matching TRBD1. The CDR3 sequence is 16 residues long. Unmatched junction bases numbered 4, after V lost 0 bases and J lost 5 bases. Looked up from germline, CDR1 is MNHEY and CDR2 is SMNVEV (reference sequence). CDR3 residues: CASSLSFGTGENIQYF. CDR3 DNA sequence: TGTGCCAGCAGTTTATCGTTCGGGACAGGGGAAAACATTCAGTACTTC.

CDR3 sequence: CASSWGQGGNIQYF. CDR3 coding DNA: TGTGCCAGCAGCTGGGGACAGGGGGGAAACATTCAGTACTTC. The chain carries TRBV7-9 and TRBJ2-4, with TRBD1 identical over 11 bases. The CDR3 is 14 residues long. Trimming cost V 4 bases and J 6 bases; bases outside gene matches: 2. Germline V lookup: CDR1 SEHNR, CDR2 FQNEAQ (reference sequence).

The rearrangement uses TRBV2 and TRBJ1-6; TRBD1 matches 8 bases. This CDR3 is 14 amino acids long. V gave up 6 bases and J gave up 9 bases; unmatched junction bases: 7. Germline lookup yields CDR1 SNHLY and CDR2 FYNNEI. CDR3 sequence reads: CASSEGQEASPLHF. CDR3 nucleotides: TGTGCCAGCAGCGAGGGACAGGAGGCTTCACCCCTCCACTTT.

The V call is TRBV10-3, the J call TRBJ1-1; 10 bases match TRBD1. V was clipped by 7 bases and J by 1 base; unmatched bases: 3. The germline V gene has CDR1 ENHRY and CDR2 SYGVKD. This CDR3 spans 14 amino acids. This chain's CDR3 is CAITRTGGNTEAFF. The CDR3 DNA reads TGTGCCATCACCCGGACAGGGGGGAACACTGAAGCTTTCTTT.

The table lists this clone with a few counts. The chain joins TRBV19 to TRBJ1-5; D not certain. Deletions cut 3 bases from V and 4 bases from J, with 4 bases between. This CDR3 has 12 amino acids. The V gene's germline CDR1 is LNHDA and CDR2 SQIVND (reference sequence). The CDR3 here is CASSIGNQPQHF. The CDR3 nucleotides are TGTGCCAGTAGTATCGGAAATCAGCCCCAGCATTTT.

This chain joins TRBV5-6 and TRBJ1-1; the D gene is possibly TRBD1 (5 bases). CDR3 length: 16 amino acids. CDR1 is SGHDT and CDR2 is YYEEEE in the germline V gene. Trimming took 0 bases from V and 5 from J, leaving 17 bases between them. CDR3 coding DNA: TGTGCCAGCAGCTTGGGGCCCGGATCAGGGCAAACTGAAGCTTTCTTT. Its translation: CASSLGPGSGQTEAFF.

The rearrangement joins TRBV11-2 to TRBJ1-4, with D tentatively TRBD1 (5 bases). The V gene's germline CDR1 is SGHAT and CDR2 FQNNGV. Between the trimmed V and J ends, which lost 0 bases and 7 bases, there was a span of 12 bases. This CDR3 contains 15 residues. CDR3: CASSLDGGWGEKLFF. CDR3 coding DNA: TGTGCCAGCAGCTTAGATGGGGGATGGGGTGAAAAACTGTTTTTT.